The 12 T cell receptor beta chains presented below share a single source sample, sequenced in a study of cytomegalovirus exposure and HLA in healthy donors. Method: immunoSEQ multiplex PCR; TCRdb's copy keeps in-frame clones and lacks some. The sample includes roughly 250,000 clones, more than 75% seen only once; the top ten take roughly 1.2%. Material for sequencing was PBMCs. Receptor source: a woman aged 25 to 45 in good health and CMV-seropositive.

The rearrangement joins TRBV27 to TRBJ1-1; TRBD1 agrees at 7 bases. CDR1 is MNHEY, CDR2 SMNVEV, per germline (reference sequence). J was trimmed by 6 bases and V by 6 bases; bases with no gene match: 4. CDR3 length equals 12 residues. The CDR3 DNA sequence: TGTGCCAGCAGCCCCGACAGGGCTGAAGCTTTCTTT. Its protein product is CASSPDRAEAFF.

This chain connects TRBV4-1 to TRBJ1-1; perhaps TRBD1 as D (6 bases). The V end was cut by 5 bases, the J end by 3 bases, with 13 bases between. The CDR3 has 14 amino acids. Germline CDR1 is MGHRA and CDR2 is YSYEKL. The CDR3 here is CASSEQGVYTEAFF. CDR3 sequence (DNA): TGCGCCAGCAGCGAACAGGGTGTGTACACTGAAGCTTTCTTT.

This clone was seen only once. The V and J genes are TRBV7-6 and TRBJ1-4, with 7 bases lining up with TRBD1. CDR3 length equals 13 residues. Germline CDR1 SGHVS, CDR2 FNYEAQ. The V and J ends lost 7 bases and 5 bases, in that order; junction bases with no gene match: 4. The CDR3 protein is CASMKGGNEKLFF. The CDR3 coding sequence is TGTGCCAGCATGAAAGGGGGCAATGAAAAACTGTTTTTT.

The chain recombines TRBV7-2 with TRBJ1-1; 7 bases fit TRBD1. The germline gives CDR1 SGHTA, CDR2 FQGNSA. V shed 5 bases and J 0 bases; nucleotides not matched to a gene: 3. CDR3 length equals 14 residues. The CDR3 loop is CASSPGTVNTEAFF. CDR3 DNA: TGTGCCAGCAGCCCCGGGACAGTGAACACTGAAGCTTTCTTT.

This clone was seen a single time. The genes are TRBV11-2 and TRBJ1-2; maybe TRBD1 (5 bases). The germline CDR1 and CDR2 sequences are SGHAT and FQNNGV. The CDR3 sequence is 19 residues long. Trimming stripped 7 bases from V and 1 base from J, with 28 bases between. Written as DNA, the CDR3 is TGTGCCAGCACCCTAACACCTGACAGCGTGGGGCGAATTAACTATGGCTACACCTTC. Translating gives CASTLTPDSVGRINYGYTF.

This rearrangement joins TRBV11-3 to TRBJ2-2; D perhaps matches TRBD2 (5 bases). Germline CDR1 is SGHNT and CDR2 is YENEEA. Trimming left V 3 bases short and J 3 bases short, with 11 bases between. The CDR3 length is 15 residues. CDR3 region: CASSFGESYTGELFF. The CDR3 DNA is TGTGCCAGCAGCTTCGGGGAGTCCTACACCGGGGAGCTGTTTTTT.

The chain joins TRBV7-9 to TRBJ2-7; TRBD2 matches at 7 bases. Losses at the gene ends were 3 bases for V and 6 bases for J; bases not matched to a gene: 8. The V gene's germline CDR1 is SEHNR and CDR2 FQNEAQ (reference sequence). The CDR3 sequence is 14 residues long. The CDR3 loop is CASSFSAGALEQYF. For the CDR3, the DNA is TGTGCCAGCAGCTTCTCTGCGGGAGCACTCGAGCAGTACTTC.

This clone has a single count. The CDR3 DNA reads as TGTGCCAGCAGCGTAGGAGGCCCTGCGGGCGAGCAGTACTTC. Amino acid sequence: CASSVGGPAGEQYF. The gene calls are TRBV9 and TRBJ2-7; possible D gene TRBD2, 5 bases. The CDR3 has 14 amino acids. The V gene's germline CDR1 is SGDLS and CDR2 YYNGEE. Deletions cut 0 bases from V and 6 bases from J, with 13 bases between.

In this sample, this clone turned up a few times. The CDR3 sequence is CASSPFRLQPQHF. The CDR3 DNA is TGTGCCAGCAGCCCTTTCAGACTCCAGCCCCAGCATTTT. The V and J genes are TRBV6-5 and TRBJ1-5; no definite D call. Per germline, CDR1 MNHEY and CDR2 SVGAGI. Trimming removed 6 bases from V and 7 bases from J, with 13 bases in between. The CDR3 extends over 13 amino acids.

The chain combines TRBV7-2 with TRBJ1-4; a possible D gene is TRBD1 (5 bases). Trimming shortened V by 4 bases and J by 7 bases, and 19 bases separated the two germline ends. The CDR3 is made up of 16 amino acids. The germline gives CDR1 SGHTA, CDR2 FQGNSA. The CDR3 spells CASSSASFYRGEKLFF. The CDR3 DNA reads as TGTGCCAGCAGCTCTGCCAGCTTCTATAGGGGTGAAAAACTGTTTTTT.

CDR3 amino acids: CASSKLATDTQYF. The CDR3 region has the DNA TGTGCCAGTAGTAAATTAGCGACAGATACGCAGTATTTT. This chain links TRBV19 with TRBJ2-3; D is perhaps TRBD2 (5 bases). The CDR3 contains 13 residues. Trimming pared 4 bases from V and 3 bases from J, leaving 8 bases between. Germline lookup yields CDR1 LNHDA and CDR2 SQIVND (reference sequence).

This sequence joins TRBV25-1 and TRBJ2-7, with D maybe TRBD2 (5 bases). V dropped 4 bases and J dropped 4 bases, with 5 bases sitting between them. Germline CDR1 MGHDK, CDR2 SYGVNS. CDR3 length: 11 amino acids. CDR3 nucleotide sequence: TGTGCCAGCAGTGGCGGGTACGAGCAGTACTTC. Amino acids: CASSGGYEQYF.